What follows is one T cell receptor beta chain and its context. The antigen is unknown. Data came from immunoSEQ multiplex PCR; TCRdb stores just in-frame clones and leaves some out. The sample shows some 30,000 clones, about 74% of them seen only once. The sample comes from a study of STAT3 mutations in large granular lymphocyte leukemia. Findings and limits, study-wide: At least one immunodominant TCR beta clonotype appeared in every T-cell large granular lymphocyte leukemia patient.

This CDR3 has 15 residues. Looked up from germline, CDR1 is MDHEN and CDR2 is SYDVKM. The ends were cut back, 5 bases at V and 7 bases at J, with 21 bases in the middle. The TCR sequence derives from a woman between 50 and 59 years old with T-cell large granular lymphocyte leukemia. Some clones in this sample may be carry-over from other donors' samples. The V and J genes are TRBV28 and TRBJ2-7; D remains ambiguous. The specimen was peripheral blood mononuclear cells. CDR3 sequence (DNA): TGTGCCAGCAGTCATCCGACCCTAAGAACCCGTGAGCAGTACTTC. Residues: CASSHPTLRTREQYF.